This T cell receptor (beta chain) was sequenced during a study of blood T cell repertoires in COVID-19. J gave up 5 bases and V 7 bases, and 7 bases lay outside the gene matches. CDR1 and CDR2 (germline): MNHEY, SVGAGI. The CDR3 consists of 14 residues. The data were produced by immunoSEQ multiplex PCR, yet TCRdb's version contains in-frame clones alone and is incomplete. The sample lists approximately 200,000 clones, 70% to 90% seen once, with approximately 11% in the top ten. The TCR sequence derives from a man aged 25 to 40 who had recovered from COVID-19. V and J are TRBV6-5 and TRBJ1-5; 8 positions match TRBD1. The sequenced sample consisted of PBMCs or T cells enriched from blood (not recorded which). As DNA, the CDR3 is TGTGCCAGCACACAGGGGGGGCGGTATCAGCCCCAGCATTTT. It encodes CASTQGGRYQPQHF.